This T cell receptor beta chain was sequenced in a study of regulatory T cells in long-lasting Graves disease. Study-wide background: Patients met the persistent Graves' disease definition after over 5 years of antithyroid drugs with positive TSH receptor antibodies. Study observations and caveats: A greater number of public clonotypes (about 3,000) was shared by persistent patients than by new patients (approximately 1,000). Tissue studied was limited to peripheral blood, excluding thyroid tissue. Favored gene segments in persistent disease were TRBV28, TRBJ1-2 and TRBJ2-5.

Per germline, CDR1 SGHRS and CDR2 YFSETQ. The CDR3 is 19 residues long. Unmatched junction bases numbered 21, after V lost 4 bases and J lost 8 bases. This clonotype was found many times. Its antigen is currently unknown. Documented time point: persistent/refractory GD, antithyroid drugs over 5 years with positive TRAb. The TCR library was made from RNA extracted from PBMCs. Building of the TCR beta libraries involved iRepertoire HTBI primers and Arm-PCR of CDR3 regions. One entry per CDR3 protein, called by TCRdb with MiXCR from the multiplex PCR reads. Here the sample spans a few hundred thousand distinct CDR3 sequences, 23% being singletons.

V gene TRBV5-1 combines with J gene TRBJ1-1; 12 bases are a match to TRBD1. The input for sequencing was peripheral blood mononuclear cells (PBMCs), taken when the disease was refractory, from a patient treated with antithyroid drugs. The receptor's source is a female donor with Graves disease. The CDR3 spells CASSRGQGAASIDWAEAFF. The DNA for the CDR3 is TGCGCCAGCAGCAGGGGACAGGGGGCGGCCTCGATTGATTGGGCCGAAGCTTTCTTT.